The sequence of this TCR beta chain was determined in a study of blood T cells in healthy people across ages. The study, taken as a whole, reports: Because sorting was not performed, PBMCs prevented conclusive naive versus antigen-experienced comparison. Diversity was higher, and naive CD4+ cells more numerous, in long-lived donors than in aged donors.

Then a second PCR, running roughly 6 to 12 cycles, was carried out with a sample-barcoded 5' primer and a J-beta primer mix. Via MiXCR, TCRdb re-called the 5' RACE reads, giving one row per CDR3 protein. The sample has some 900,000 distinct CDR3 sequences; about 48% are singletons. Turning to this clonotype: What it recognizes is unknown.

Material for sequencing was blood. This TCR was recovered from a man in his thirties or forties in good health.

CDR3 sequence: CASSLAPALGRDTQYF. The DNA for the CDR3 is TGTGCCAGCAGCTTAGCTCCGGCATTGGGGAGGGATACGCAGTATTTT. V is TRBV7-2 and J is TRBJ2-3; the D gene is possibly TRBD2 (6 bases). This CDR3 comprises 16 residues. The germline V gene has CDR1 SGHTA and CDR2 FQGNSA. V was trimmed by 0 bases and J by 6 bases, leaving 16 bases between them.